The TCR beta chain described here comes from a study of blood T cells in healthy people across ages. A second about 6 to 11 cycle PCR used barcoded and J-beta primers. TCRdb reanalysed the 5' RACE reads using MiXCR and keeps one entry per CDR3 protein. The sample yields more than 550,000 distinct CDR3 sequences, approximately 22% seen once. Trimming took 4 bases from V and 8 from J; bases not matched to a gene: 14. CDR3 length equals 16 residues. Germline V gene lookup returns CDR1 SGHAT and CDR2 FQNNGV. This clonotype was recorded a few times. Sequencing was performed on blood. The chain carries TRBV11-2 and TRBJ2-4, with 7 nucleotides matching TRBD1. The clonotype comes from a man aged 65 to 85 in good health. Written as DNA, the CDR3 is TGTGCCAGCAGCTCCCTAGTAGTAGGGGGCGCGGACATTCAGTACTTC. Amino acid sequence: CASSSLVVGGADIQYF.